This TCR beta chain was identified in a study of blood T cell repertoires in COVID-19. Germline CDR1 is SGHVS and CDR2 is FQNEAQ. The CDR3 runs 17 residues. V gave up 0 bases and J gave up 2 bases, with 16 bases separating them. In the original processing: Reference gene primer amplification yielded estimated nucleated cell counts. TCRdb's copy holds only in-frame clones and misses some; the assay was immunoSEQ multiplex PCR. The D gene and trimming were derived from the DNA, and the V and J assignments and clone size from that table. This sample has roughly 250,000 clones, with around 86% found just once. Recruits, aged about 18 to 100 years, lived in 20 to 30 US areas. Donors were grouped by their self-reported clinical history.

Sequencing was carried out using PBMCs or T cells enriched from blood (not recorded which). This chain joins TRBV7-8 and TRBJ1-2; a weak D match, TRBD1 (6 bases). The clonotype was recovered from a woman aged 45-65 years who had recovered from COVID-19. The CDR3, as DNA: TGTGCCAGCAGCTTAGCGGGGGGGCCCTCCCCCAACTATGGCTACACCTTC. Residues: CASSLAGGPSPNYGYTF.